The 14 T cell receptor beta chains below were found in one sample sequenced in a study of T cells after yellow fever vaccination. TCRdb re-derived calls from the 5' RACE reads in MiXCR, one entry per CDR3 protein. The table lists hundreds of thousands of distinct CDR3 sequences, 5.2% of them singletons. The sequences come from CD4+ T cells sorted from PBMCs, collected on the day of the yellow fever booster vaccination. These receptors all stem from a man younger than 30 who received the YFV17D yellow fever vaccine.

In its sample, this clonotype was seen a few times. The V gene is TRBV20-1, the J gene TRBJ2-5, with TRBD2 identical over 8 bases. The CDR3 length is 13 residues. Trimming at V came to 8 bases and at J to 1 base, leaving 6 bases not matched to a gene. The V gene's germline CDR1 is DFQATT and CDR2 SNEGSKA (reference sequence). The DNA for the CDR3 is TGCAGTAAACGGGGGGGGCTCCAAGAGACCCAGTACTTC. Amino acid sequence: CSKRGGLQETQYF.

This clonotype was found a few times. V gene TRBV5-1 combines with J gene TRBJ2-7; no definite D call. The CDR3 has 13 residues. V lost 2 bases to trimming and J lost 3 bases, with 9 bases between them. Germline V gives CDR1 SGHRS, CDR2 YFSETQ. CDR3 in amino acids: CASSLTPDYEQYV. In DNA, the CDR3 is TGCGCCAGCAGCTTAACGCCCGACTACGAGCAGTACGTC.

This clonotype was counted only a few times. The chain carries TRBV7-2 and TRBJ2-2; TRBD2 matches at 10 bases. The V and J ends lost 2 bases and 0 bases, in that order; junction bases with no gene match: 0. This CDR3 has 16 amino acids. Germline CDR1 reads SGHTA; CDR2 reads FQGNSA. CDR3 nucleotides: TGTGCCAGCAGCTTACTAGCGGGGGCGAACACCGGGGAGCTGTTTTTT. This codes for CASSLLAGANTGELFF.

This clonotype was seen a handful of times. This chain links TRBV4-3 with TRBJ1-2; perhaps TRBD1 as D (5 bases). The CDR3 loop spans 18 amino acids. Trimming took 1 base from V and 6 from J, leaving 24 bases between them. Germline lookup yields CDR1 LGHNA and CDR2 YSLEER. The CDR3 DNA sequence: TGCGCCAGCAGCCAAGTGGAGGGACCGCGACGACTCCGCCATGGCTACACCTTC. Translated, it gives CASSQVEGPRRLRHGYTF.

This chain connects TRBV6-1 to TRBJ2-2; tentative D call: TRBD1 (6 bases). The V end was cut by 11 bases, the J end by 3 bases, with 10 bases between. CDR1 and CDR2 from the germline V gene are MNHNS and SASEGT. This CDR3 is built from 12 residues. The CDR3 region has the DNA TGTGCCTGCTACAGGGACACCGGGGAGCTGTTTTTT. Protein sequence: CACYRDTGELFF.

This clonotype was seen only a few times. The gene calls are TRBV21-1 and TRBJ2-7; no DNA check was done on the table's D call, TRBD1. TRBV21-1 is a pseudogene locus. The CDR3 is 15 amino acids. CDR3 sequence: CASSTGQGTTYEQYV. In DNA, the CDR3 is TGTGCCAGCAGCACTGGACAGGGGACGACCTACGAGCAGTACGTC.

In its sample, this clonotype was seen a few times. The genes are TRBV6-2 or TRBV6-3 and TRBJ1-4; D uncertain. The CDR3 length is 17 residues. The germline V gene has CDR1 MNHEY and CDR2 SVGEGT. With 0 bases removed from V and 5 bases from J, the gap between germline ends came to 16 bases. In DNA form, the CDR3 reads TGTGCCAGCAGTTACTCGACCATGGGGAGCCTCAATGAAAAACTGTTTTTT. The encoded protein is CASSYSTMGSLNEKLFF.

This chain connects TRBV6-2 or TRBV6-3 to TRBJ2-3; D not resolved. This CDR3 region has 17 residues. The germline V gene has CDR1 MNHEY and CDR2 SVGEGT. The V and J ends lost 0 bases and 0 bases respectively, with 13 bases between them. The CDR3 coding sequence is TGTGCCAGCAGTTACTCGGTCCGGCAACATAGCACAGATACGCAGTATTTT. Its protein product is CASSYSVRQHSTDTQYF.

The chain is built from TRBV6-1 and TRBJ2-3; D is unresolved. The CDR3 length is 14 residues. Germline CDR1 MNHNS, CDR2 SASEGT. The V end lost 3 bases, the J end lost 5 bases, and 12 bases lay between the germline ends. The CDR3 DNA reads as TGTGCCAGCAGTGACGTGGCTAACCGAGATACGCAGTATTTT. Translated, it gives CASSDVANRDTQYF.

In this sample, this clonotype turned up many times. The rearrangement uses TRBV4-3 and TRBJ2-2, with TRBD1 matching 7 bases. The germline V gene has CDR1 LGHNA and CDR2 YSLEER. The V segment lost 4 bases and the J segment 3 bases; nucleotides outside the gene matches: 2. There are 14 residues in the CDR3. The CDR3 DNA sequence: TGCGCCAGCAGCCTAAGGGGGCACACCGGGGAGCTGTTTTTT. Residues: CASSLRGHTGELFF.

This clonotype was observed once. The chain has TRBV4-1 and TRBJ1-2, with a tentative D call TRBD1 (5 bases). Germline V CDR1 and CDR2: MGHRA, YSYEKL. The CDR3 length is 17 residues. V lost 4 bases and J lost 5, with 23 bases in between. CDR3 protein: CASSRGRAGVDNYGYTF. In nucleotides, the CDR3 is TGCGCCAGCAGCCGGGGGAGGGCGGGAGTAGACAATTATGGCTACACCTTC.

This clonotype came up many times. Here the CDR3 DNA reads TGTGCCATCACTCCGGGGCGGGGAGAGACCCAGTACTTC. Translation: CAITPGRGETQYF. This rearrangement joins TRBV10-3 to TRBJ2-5, with TRBD2 as a possible D gene (6 bases). Germline V gives CDR1 ENHRY, CDR2 SYGVKD. The V end lost 7 bases, the J end lost 4 bases, and 13 bases lay between the germline ends. This CDR3 is built from 13 residues.

The chain combines TRBV19 with TRBJ2-1, with TRBD1 matching over 9 bases. With V trimmed by 8 bases and J by 8 bases, 10 bases remained unmatched. Germline V CDR1 and CDR2: LNHDA, SQIVND (reference sequence). This CDR3 comprises 14 residues. The CDR3 sequence is CASSRQGGVDEQFF. The CDR3 DNA reads as TGTGCCAGTTCGCGACAGGGGGGCGTCGATGAGCAGTTCTTC.

The rearrangement joins TRBV5-1 to TRBJ2-2; no definite D call. Germline CDR1 reads SGHRS; CDR2 reads YFSETQ. Trimming took 4 bases from V and 6 from J, leaving 16 bases between them. The CDR3 contains 15 residues. The CDR3 DNA reads TGCGCCAGCAGCCCGGAATCGGGTTCGGCCGGGGAGCTGTTTTTT. Protein sequence: CASSPESGSAGELFF. Full variable domain (remainder filled in from reference TRBV5-1 and TRBJ2-2): KAGVTQTPRYLIKTRGQQVTLSCSPISGHRSVSWYQQTPGQGLQFLFEYFSETQRNKGNFPGRFSGRQFSNSRSEMNVSTLELGDSALYLCASSPESGSAGELFFGEGSRLTVL.